These 2 T cell receptor beta chains came from one sample sequenced in a study of CD8+CD57+ T cells in acquired aplastic anemia (dated by TCRdb to the late 2010s). Expansion of CD8+CD57+ cells had been shown by flow cytometry in the patients chosen for sequencing. TCRdb names Illumina HiSeq 2000 as the instrument used. Genomic DNA was used as template for profiling of TCR beta VDJ combinations and CDR3 sequences. TCRdb reprocessed the public reads (quality trimming at Q25 with fastp, clone calling with MiXCR) and kept in-frame beta chains. For every CDR3 protein sequence, its rows merge into one entry that carries the most common genes and DNA. The table for this sample lists 150,000 to 200,000 distinct CDR3 sequences; 71% of them were counted only once. Clones ranked in the top ten supply 35% to 60% of the sample. Sample: sorted CD4+, CD8+, or CD8+CD57+ T cells (not recorded which) from PBMCs. The receptors originated from a human donor with aplastic anemia.

The J gene is TRBJ2-7, the V gene TRBV7-4, with D tentatively TRBD1 or TRBD2 (6 bases each). V shed 5 bases and J shed 5 bases, with 16 bases lying between them. CDR3 size: 14 residues. Germline V CDR1 and CDR2: SGHVT, SQSDAQ. DNA of the CDR3: TGTGCCAGCAGCCGTCGAGGGGGGATCGACGAGCAGTACTTC. Its translation is CASSRRGGIDEQYF.

V and J are TRBV19 and TRBJ2-3; a possible D gene is TRBD1 (5 bases). The CDR3 sequence is 13 residues long. The germline gives CDR1 LNHDA, CDR2 SQIVND (reference sequence). V lost 8 bases and J 2 bases, leaving 11 bases between the germline ends. As DNA, the CDR3 is TGTGCCAGTTCAGCAGGGAACACAGATACGCAGTATTTT. This gives the protein CASSAGNTDTQYF.